This passage covers 2 T cell receptor beta chains from one sample sequenced in a study of T cell responses to AZD1222 COVID-19 vaccine. Data came from immunoSEQ multiplex PCR; TCRdb stores just in-frame clones and leaves some out. The table has more than 95,000 clones, about 87% seen once. The specimen was peripheral blood, collected on day 0 of AZD1222 vaccination. The receptors come from an adult in good health.

V gene TRBV23-1 combines with J gene TRBJ2-2; 7 bases are a match to TRBD1. Being an ORF, TRBV23-1 has a function that is uncertain. V trimming: 8 bases; J trimming: 2 bases; junction bases outside the gene matches: 14. The CDR3 spans 17 residues. The CDR3 region is CASVSWSPGGNTGELFF. DNA of the CDR3: TGCGCCAGCGTCAGTTGGTCTCCAGGGGGTAACACCGGGGAGCTGTTTTTT.

The chain combines TRBV3-1 (or the pseudogene TRBV3-2) with TRBJ2-1; the match to TRBD2 covers 10 bases. The CDR3 sequence is 14 residues long. J was trimmed by 1 base and V by 10 bases; bases with no gene match: 4. The germline V gene has CDR1 LGHDT and CDR2 YNNKEL (reference sequence). In DNA form, the CDR3 reads TGTGCCACCTATAGCGGGGGGTCCTACAATGAGCAGTTCTTC. Protein product: CATYSGGSYNEQFF.